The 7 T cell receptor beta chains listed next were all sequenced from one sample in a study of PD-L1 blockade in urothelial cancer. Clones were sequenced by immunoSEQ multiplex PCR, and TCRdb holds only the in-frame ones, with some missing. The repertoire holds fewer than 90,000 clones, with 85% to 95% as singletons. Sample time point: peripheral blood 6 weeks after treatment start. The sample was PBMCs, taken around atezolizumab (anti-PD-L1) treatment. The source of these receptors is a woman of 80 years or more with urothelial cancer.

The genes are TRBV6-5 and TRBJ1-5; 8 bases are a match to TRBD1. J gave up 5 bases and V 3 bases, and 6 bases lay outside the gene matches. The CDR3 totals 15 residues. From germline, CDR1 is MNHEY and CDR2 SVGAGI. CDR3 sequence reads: CASSYTQGAHQPQHF. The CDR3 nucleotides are TGTGCCAGCAGTTATACTCAGGGGGCGCATCAGCCCCAGCATTTT.

The CDR3 spells CASAPAGQGRLGYGYTF. The DNA of the CDR3 is TGCGCCAGCGCACCTGCAGGACAGGGGAGGCTCGGCTATGGCTACACCTTC. The chain has TRBV5-1 and TRBJ1-2, with 9 nucleotides matching TRBD1. Trimming cost V 7 bases and J 4 bases; bases outside gene matches: 17. Germline V CDR1 and CDR2: SGHRS, YFSETQ. CDR3 length equals 17 residues.

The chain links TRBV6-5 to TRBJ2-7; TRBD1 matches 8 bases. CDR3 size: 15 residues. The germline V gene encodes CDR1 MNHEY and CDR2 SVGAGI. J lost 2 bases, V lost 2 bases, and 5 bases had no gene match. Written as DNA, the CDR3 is TGTGCCAGCAGTTACGCTGGACAGGGTGCCTACGAGCAGTACTTC. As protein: CASSYAGQGAYEQYF.

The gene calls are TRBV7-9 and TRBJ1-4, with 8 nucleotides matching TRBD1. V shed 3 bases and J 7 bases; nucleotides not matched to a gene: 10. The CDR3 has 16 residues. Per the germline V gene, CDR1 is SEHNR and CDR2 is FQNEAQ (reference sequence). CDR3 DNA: TGTGCCAGCAGCTTTTATGGACAGGGATCGCGTGAAAAACTGTTTTTT. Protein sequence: CASSFYGQGSREKLFF.

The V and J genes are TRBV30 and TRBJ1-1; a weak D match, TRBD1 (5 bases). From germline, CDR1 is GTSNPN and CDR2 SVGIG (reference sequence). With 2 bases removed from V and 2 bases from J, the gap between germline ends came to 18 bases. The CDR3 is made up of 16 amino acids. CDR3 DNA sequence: TGTGCCTGGAGTCGAAAGGGGAGGGGCTCCAACACTGAAGCTTTCTTT. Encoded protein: CAWSRKGRGSNTEAFF.

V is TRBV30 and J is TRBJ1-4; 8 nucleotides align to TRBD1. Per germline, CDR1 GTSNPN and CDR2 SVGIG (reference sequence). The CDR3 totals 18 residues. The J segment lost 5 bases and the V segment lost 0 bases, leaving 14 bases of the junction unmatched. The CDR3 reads CAWSVGQGAYLSNEKLFF. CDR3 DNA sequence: TGTGCCTGGAGTGTCGGGCAGGGGGCTTACCTATCGAATGAAAAACTGTTTTTT. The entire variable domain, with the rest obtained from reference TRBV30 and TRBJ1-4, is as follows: SQTIHQWPATLVQPVGSPLSLECTVEGTSNPNLYWYRQAAGRGLQLLFYSVGIGQISSEVPQNLSASRPQDRQFILSSKKLLLSDSGFYLCAWSVGQGAYLSNEKLFFGSGTQLSVL.

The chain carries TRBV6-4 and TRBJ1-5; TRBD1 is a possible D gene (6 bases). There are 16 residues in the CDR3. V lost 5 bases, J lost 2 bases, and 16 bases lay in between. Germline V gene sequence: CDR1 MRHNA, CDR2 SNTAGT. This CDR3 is CASSYRAFLRNQPQHF. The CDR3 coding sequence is TGTGCCAGCAGTTACAGGGCTTTCCTCCGCAATCAGCCCCAGCATTTT.